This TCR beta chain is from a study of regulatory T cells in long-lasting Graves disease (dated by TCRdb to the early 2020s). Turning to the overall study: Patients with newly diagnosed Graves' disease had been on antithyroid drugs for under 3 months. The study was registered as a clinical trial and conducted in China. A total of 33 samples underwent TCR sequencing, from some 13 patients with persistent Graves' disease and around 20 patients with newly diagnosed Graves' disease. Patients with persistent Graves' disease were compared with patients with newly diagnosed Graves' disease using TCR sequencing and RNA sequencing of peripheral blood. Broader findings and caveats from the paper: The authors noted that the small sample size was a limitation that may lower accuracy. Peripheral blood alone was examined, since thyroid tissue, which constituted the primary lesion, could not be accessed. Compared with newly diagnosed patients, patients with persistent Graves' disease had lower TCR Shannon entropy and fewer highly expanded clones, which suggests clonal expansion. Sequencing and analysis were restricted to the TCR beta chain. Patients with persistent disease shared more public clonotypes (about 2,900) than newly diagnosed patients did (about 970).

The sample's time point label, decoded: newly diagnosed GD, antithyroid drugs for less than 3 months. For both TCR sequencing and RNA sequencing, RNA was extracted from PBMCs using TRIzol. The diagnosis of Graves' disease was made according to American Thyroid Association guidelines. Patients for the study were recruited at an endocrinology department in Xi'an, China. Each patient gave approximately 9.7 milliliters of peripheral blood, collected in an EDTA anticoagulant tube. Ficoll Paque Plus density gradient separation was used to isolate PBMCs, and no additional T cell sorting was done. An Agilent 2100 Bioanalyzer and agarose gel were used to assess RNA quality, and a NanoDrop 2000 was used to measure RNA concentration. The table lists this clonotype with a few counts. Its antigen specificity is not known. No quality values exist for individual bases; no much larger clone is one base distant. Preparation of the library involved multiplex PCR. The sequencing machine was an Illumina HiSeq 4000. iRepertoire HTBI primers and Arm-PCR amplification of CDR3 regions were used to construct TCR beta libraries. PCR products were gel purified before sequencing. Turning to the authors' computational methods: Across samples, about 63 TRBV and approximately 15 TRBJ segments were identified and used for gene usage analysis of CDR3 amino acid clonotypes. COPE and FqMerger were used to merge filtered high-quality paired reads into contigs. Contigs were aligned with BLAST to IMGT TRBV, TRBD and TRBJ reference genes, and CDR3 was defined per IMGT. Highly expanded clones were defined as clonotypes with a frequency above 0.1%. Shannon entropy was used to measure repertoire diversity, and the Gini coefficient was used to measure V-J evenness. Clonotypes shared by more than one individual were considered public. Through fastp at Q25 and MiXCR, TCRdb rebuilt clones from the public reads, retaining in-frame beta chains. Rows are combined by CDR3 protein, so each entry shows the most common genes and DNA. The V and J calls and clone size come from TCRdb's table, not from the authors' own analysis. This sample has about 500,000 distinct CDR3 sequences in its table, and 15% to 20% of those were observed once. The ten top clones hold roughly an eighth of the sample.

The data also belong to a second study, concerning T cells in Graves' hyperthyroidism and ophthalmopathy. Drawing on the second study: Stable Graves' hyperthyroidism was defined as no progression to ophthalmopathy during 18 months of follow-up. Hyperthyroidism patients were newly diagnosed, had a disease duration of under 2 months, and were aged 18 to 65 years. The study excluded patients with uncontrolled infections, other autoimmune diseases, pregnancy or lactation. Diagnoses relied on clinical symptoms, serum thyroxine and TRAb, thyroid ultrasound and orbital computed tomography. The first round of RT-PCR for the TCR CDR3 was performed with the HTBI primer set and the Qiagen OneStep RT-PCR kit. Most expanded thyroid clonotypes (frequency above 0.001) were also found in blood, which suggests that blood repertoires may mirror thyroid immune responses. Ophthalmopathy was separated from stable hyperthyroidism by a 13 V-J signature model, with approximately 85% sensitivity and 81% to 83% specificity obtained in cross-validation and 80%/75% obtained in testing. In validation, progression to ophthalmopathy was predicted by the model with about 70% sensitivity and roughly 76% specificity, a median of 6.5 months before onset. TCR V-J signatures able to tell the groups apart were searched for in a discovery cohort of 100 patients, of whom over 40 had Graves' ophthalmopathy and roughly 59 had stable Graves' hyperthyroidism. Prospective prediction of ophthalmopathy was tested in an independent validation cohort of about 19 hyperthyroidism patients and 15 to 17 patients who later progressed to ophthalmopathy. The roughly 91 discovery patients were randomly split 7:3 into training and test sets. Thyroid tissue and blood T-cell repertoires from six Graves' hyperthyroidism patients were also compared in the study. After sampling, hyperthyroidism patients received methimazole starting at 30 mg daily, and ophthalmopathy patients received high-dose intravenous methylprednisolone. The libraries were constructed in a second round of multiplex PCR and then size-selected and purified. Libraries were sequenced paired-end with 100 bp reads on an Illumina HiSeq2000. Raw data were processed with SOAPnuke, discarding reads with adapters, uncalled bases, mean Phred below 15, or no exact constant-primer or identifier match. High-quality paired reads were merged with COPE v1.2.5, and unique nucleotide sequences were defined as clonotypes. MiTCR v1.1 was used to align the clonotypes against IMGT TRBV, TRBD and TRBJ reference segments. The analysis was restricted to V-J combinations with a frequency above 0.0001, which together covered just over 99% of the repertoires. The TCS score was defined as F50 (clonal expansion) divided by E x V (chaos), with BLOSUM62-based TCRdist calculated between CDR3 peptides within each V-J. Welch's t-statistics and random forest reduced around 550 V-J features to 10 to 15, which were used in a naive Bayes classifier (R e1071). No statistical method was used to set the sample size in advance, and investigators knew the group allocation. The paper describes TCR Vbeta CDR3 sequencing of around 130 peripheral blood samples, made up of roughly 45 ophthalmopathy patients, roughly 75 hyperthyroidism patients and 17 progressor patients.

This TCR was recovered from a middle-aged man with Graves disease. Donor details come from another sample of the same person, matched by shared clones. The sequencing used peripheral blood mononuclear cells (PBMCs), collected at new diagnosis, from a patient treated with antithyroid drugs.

For the CDR3, the sequence is CAISTGLAGQETQYF. In nucleotide form, the sequence is TGTGCCATCAGCACGGGACTAGCGGGACAAGAGACCCAGTACTTC. This chain is built from TRBV10-3 and TRBJ2-5; 13 bases in the junction line up with TRBD2. The germline V end is reduced by 6 bases and the J end by 2 bases; junction bases left unmatched: 3. The CDR3 runs 15 residues from the cysteine to the phenylalanine. Only the CDR3 part of the read is kept: 45 bases, read in frame from the first base. Looking up the germline V gene yields CDR1 ENHRY and CDR2 SYGVKD.